This T cell receptor (beta chain) comes out of a study of blood T cell repertoires in COVID-19. Study details: Sites across the United States, Italy and Spain contributed samples from acute and convalescent COVID-19. Nucleic acid was either cDNA or gDNA, and it came from T cells, B-cell-depleted T cells, or PBMCs.

Seattle cases were enrolled at active infection and followed longitudinally. The method was immunoSEQ multiplex PCR; TCRdb's version includes in-frame clones alone and lacks a portion of them. The table has some 260,000 clones, roughly 88% seen once. Germline assignment: CDR1 SGDLS and CDR2 YYNGEE. CDR3 length equals 12 residues. With 3 bases clipped from V and 5 bases from J, the junction kept 2 bases outside the gene matches. Material: peripheral blood. The chain is built from TRBV9 and TRBJ2-7; 7 bases match TRBD2. The receptor was isolated from a woman aged 70 to 79 with COVID-19, enrolled during active disease. This CDR3 is CASSGGGNEQYF. The CDR3 nucleotides read TGTGCCAGCAGCGGGGGAGGGAACGAGCAGTACTTC.